The rows below give T cell receptor beta chains drawn from one sample of a study of Graves' ophthalmopathy and Graves' hyperthyroidism. Using its own MiXCR run on the multiplex PCR reads, TCRdb lists one record per CDR3 protein. Seen here are about 380,000 distinct CDR3 sequences, 15% observed once, and the top ten hold approximately 7%. The sample comprised peripheral blood. Every receptor here comes from a woman between 18 and 30 years old with stable Graves' hyperthyroidism. CDR3s include the opening cysteine and the closing phenylalanine or tryptophan. Fields, in order: CDR3 protein, CDR3 DNA, J gene, V gene, clone size, D gene. A D gene is named only where the DNA matches it firmly. Expanded clones get a size class; other rows say once, few or many, or leave the size out.

CDR3 protein: CASGGVSEQYF
CDR3 DNA: TGTGCCAGCGGGGGGGTCAGCGAGCAGTACTTC
J gene: TRBJ2-7
V gene: TRBV6-2/TRBV6-3
clone size: -
D gene: TRBD2

CDR3 protein: CASSIEPTGSNSNQPQHF
CDR3 DNA: TGTGCCAGTAGTATAGAGCCGACAGGATCAAATAGCAATCAGCCCCAGCATTTT
J gene: TRBJ1-5
V gene: TRBV19
clone size: many
D gene: -

CDR3 protein: CASSYRATYEQYF
CDR3 DNA: TGTGCCAGCAGTTACAGGGCAACCTACGAGCAGTACTTC
J gene: TRBJ2-7
V gene: TRBV6-5
clone size: many
D gene: -

CDR3 protein: CSARTGDQETQYF
CDR3 DNA: TGCAGTGCTAGGACAGGGGACCAAGAGACCCAGTACTTC
J gene: TRBJ2-5
V gene: TRBV20-1
clone size: many
D gene: TRBD1

CDR3 protein: CASSSTGTSPLHF
CDR3 DNA: TGTGCCAGCAGCTCGACAGGGACTTCACCCCTCCACTTT
J gene: TRBJ1-6
V gene: TRBV7-2
clone size: -
D gene: TRBD1

CDR3 protein: CASGDLAGGETQYF
CDR3 DNA: TGTGCCAGCGGGGATTTAGCGGGAGGGGAGACCCAGTACTTC
J gene: TRBJ2-5
V gene: TRBV25-1
clone size: many
D gene: TRBD2

CDR3 protein: CAISEAGTTGGYTF
CDR3 DNA: TGTGCCATCAGTGAGGCAGGCACCACGGGGGGCTACACCTTC
J gene: TRBJ1-2
V gene: TRBV10-3
clone size: many
D gene: -

CDR3 protein: CASTDRVTEALF
CDR3 DNA: TGTGCCAGTACCGACAGGGTTACTGAAGCTCTCTTT
J gene: TRBJ1-1
V gene: TRBV19
clone size: many
D gene: TRBD1

CDR3 protein: CASSARGTIYF
CDR3 DNA: TGTGCCAGCAGCGCGCGGGGCACCATATATTTT
J gene: TRBJ1-3
V gene: TRBV12-3/TRBV12-4
clone size: -
D gene: -

CDR3 protein: CASSVGQANSPLHF
CDR3 DNA: TGTGCCAGCAGCGTTGGTCAGGCGAATTCACCCCTCCACTTT
J gene: TRBJ1-6
V gene: TRBV9
clone size: many
D gene: -

CDR3 protein: CASSYAGWRNSYGYTF
CDR3 DNA: TGTGCCAGCAGTTACGCAGGGTGGAGAAATTCCTATGGCTACACCTTC
J gene: TRBJ1-2
V gene: TRBV6-5
clone size: -
D gene: -

CDR3 protein: CATSRNQKNQPQHF
CDR3 DNA: TGTGCCACCAGCAGAAATCAGAAAAATCAGCCCCAGCATTTT
J gene: TRBJ1-5
V gene: TRBV15
clone size: many
D gene: -

CDR3 protein: CASSETGFQETQYF
CDR3 DNA: TGTGCCAGCAGCGAGACAGGGTTCCAAGAGACCCAGTACTTC
J gene: TRBJ2-5
V gene: TRBV6-1
clone size: many
D gene: TRBD1

CDR3 protein: CSASSGTSGNTIYF
CDR3 DNA: TGCAGTGCTAGCTCCGGGACCTCTGGAAACACCATATATTTT
J gene: TRBJ1-3
V gene: TRBV20-1
clone size: few
D gene: -

CDR3 protein: CASCSGSYEQYF
CDR3 DNA: TGTGCCAGTTGTAGCGGCTCCTACGAGCAGTACTTC
J gene: TRBJ2-7
V gene: TRBV28
clone size: -
D gene: -

CDR3 protein: CASSLVPSGIQETQYF
CDR3 DNA: TGTGCCAGCAGCTTAGTCCCTAGCGGGATCCAAGAGACCCAGTACTTC
J gene: TRBJ2-5
V gene: TRBV7-9
clone size: -
D gene: TRBD2

CDR3 protein: CASTIGTVFTGELFF
CDR3 DNA: TGTGCCAGCACTATCGGGACAGTCTTCACCGGGGAGCTGTTTTTT
J gene: TRBJ2-2
V gene: TRBV6-1
clone size: many
D gene: TRBD1

CDR3 protein: CASKIFRDGPYEQYF
CDR3 DNA: TGTGCCAGCAAAATCTTCCGGGACGGCCCCTACGAGCAGTACTTC
J gene: TRBJ2-7
V gene: TRBV6-2/TRBV6-3
clone size: many
D gene: -

CDR3 protein: CASSLVSSGGARSSETQYF
CDR3 DNA: TGCGCCAGCAGCTTGGTATCTAGCGGGGGGGCCAGATCCTCAGAGACCCAGTACTTC
J gene: TRBJ2-5
V gene: TRBV5-1
clone size: many
D gene: TRBD2

CDR3 protein: CASTPGRPYGYTF
CDR3 DNA: TGTGCCAGCACCCCGGGACGGCCCTATGGCTACACCTTC
J gene: TRBJ1-2
V gene: TRBV6-1
clone size: many
D gene: -

CDR3 protein: CASSSPGFGRFEQYF
CDR3 DNA: TGTGCCAGCAGCTCCCCCGGGTTCGGTCGGTTCGAGCAGTACTTC
J gene: TRBJ2-7
V gene: TRBV27
clone size: -
D gene: -

CDR3 protein: CSANGWPNTEAFF
CDR3 DNA: TGCAGTGCCAACGGTTGGCCGAACACTGAAGCTTTCTTT
J gene: TRBJ1-1
V gene: TRBV20-1
clone size: many
D gene: -

CDR3 protein: CASSHSGQGDSPLHF
CDR3 DNA: TGTGCCAGCAGCCACTCGGGACAGGGGGACTCACCCCTCCACTTT
J gene: TRBJ1-6
V gene: TRBV7-9
clone size: many
D gene: TRBD1

CDR3 protein: CASSQENYPTGELFF
CDR3 DNA: TGTGCCAGCAGCCAAGAAAACTATCCAACCGGGGAGCTGTTTTTT
J gene: TRBJ2-2
V gene: TRBV4-2
clone size: few
D gene: -

CDR3 protein: CASSSRDLAHYEQYF
CDR3 DNA: TGTGCCAGCAGTTCTCGGGACCTGGCCCACTACGAGCAGTACTTC
J gene: TRBJ2-7
V gene: TRBV27
clone size: many
D gene: -

CDR3 protein: CASSPRGGQGNQPQHF
CDR3 DNA: TGTGCCAGCAGCCCCCGTGGGGGGCAAGGCAATCAGCCCCAGCATTTT
J gene: TRBJ1-5
V gene: TRBV12-3/TRBV12-4
clone size: many
D gene: -

CDR3 protein: CASSYEGEYGYTF
CDR3 DNA: TGTGCCAGCAGTTACGAGGGGGAGTATGGCTACACCTTC
J gene: TRBJ1-2
V gene: TRBV6-5
clone size: many
D gene: -

CDR3 protein: CSARTSGDVYTQYF
CDR3 DNA: TGCAGTGCTAGGACTAGCGGGGATGTTTATACGCAGTATTTT
J gene: TRBJ2-3
V gene: TRBV20-1
clone size: many
D gene: TRBD2

CDR3 protein: CASSIYRDSVYGYTF
CDR3 DNA: TGTGCCAGCAGTATCTACAGGGATTCGGTCTATGGCTACACCTTC
J gene: TRBJ1-2
V gene: TRBV27
clone size: many
D gene: -

CDR3 protein: CASSQDKAFF
CDR3 DNA: TGTGCCAGCAGCCAGGATAAAGCTTTCTTT
J gene: TRBJ1-1
V gene: TRBV12-3/TRBV12-4
clone size: few
D gene: -

CDR3 protein: CASSGTHRTGGKRYEQYF
CDR3 DNA: TGCGCCAGCAGCGGAACGCACCGGACAGGGGGCAAGAGGTACGAGCAGTACTTC
J gene: TRBJ2-7
V gene: TRBV5-1
clone size: many
D gene: TRBD1

CDR3 protein: CSVDDREGTEAFF
CDR3 DNA: TGCAGCGTAGACGACAGGGAGGGCACTGAAGCTTTCTTT
J gene: TRBJ1-1
V gene: TRBV29-1
clone size: many
D gene: TRBD1

CDR3 protein: CASSFPQGSQAFF
CDR3 DNA: TGTGCCAGCAGCTTCCCACAGGGGTCCCAAGCTTTCTTT
J gene: TRBJ1-1
V gene: TRBV7-2
clone size: many
D gene: TRBD1

CDR3 protein: CASTGQTAYEQYF
CDR3 DNA: TGTGCCAGTACGGGACAGACGGCCTACGAGCAGTACTTC
J gene: TRBJ2-7
V gene: TRBV6-2/TRBV6-3
clone size: many
D gene: TRBD1

CDR3 protein: CASRPPGRSREQYF
CDR3 DNA: TGTGCCAGCAGACCCCCGGGCCGTAGCCGCGAGCAGTACTTC
J gene: TRBJ2-7
V gene: TRBV6-5
clone size: many
D gene: -

CDR3 protein: CASSPLDRTNYGYTF
CDR3 DNA: TGTGCCAGCTCACCCCTTGACAGGACTAACTATGGCTACACCTTC
J gene: TRBJ1-2
V gene: TRBV18
clone size: many
D gene: -

CDR3 protein: CASSLWDNQETQYF
CDR3 DNA: TGTGCCAGCAGTTTATGGGACAATCAAGAGACCCAGTACTTC
J gene: TRBJ2-5
V gene: TRBV6-5
clone size: once
D gene: -

CDR3 protein: CTSSLGRGDYGYTF
CDR3 DNA: TGCACCAGCAGCTTGGGCAGGGGCGACTATGGCTACACCTTC
J gene: TRBJ1-2
V gene: TRBV5-1
clone size: -
D gene: -

CDR3 protein: CASRLQGRQGAFF
CDR3 DNA: TGTGCCAGCCGCCTACAGGGGAGACAAGGGGCTTTCTTT
J gene: TRBJ1-1
V gene: TRBV28
clone size: many
D gene: TRBD1

CDR3 protein: CASSRQPQSWGGYTF
CDR3 DNA: TGTGCCAGTAGTAGGCAGCCTCAATCTTGGGGTGGCTACACCTTC
J gene: TRBJ1-2
V gene: TRBV19
clone size: many
D gene: -